This TCR beta chain came from a study of spatial heterogeneity in lung cancer. Stated time point: sample taken at primary tumor resection. Whole RNA came from tumor, nontumor lung or frozen PBMC and was sequenced without being sorted. This clonotype was seen many times. The antigen is unknown. All TCR cDNA molecules were individually tagged with a unique molecular identifier. Each CDR3 protein is one row after TCRdb ran MiXCR on the 5' RACE reads. The data contain tens of thousands of distinct CDR3 sequences, roughly 5% of them singletons. The trim removed 3 bases at V and 7 bases at J, leaving 8 bases unmatched. The CDR3 extends over 15 amino acids. CDR1 KGHSH and CDR2 LQKENI come from the germline V gene. Broader study findings: Compared with follow-up, resection was when ubiquitous expanded tumor TCRs appeared in blood more.

The sequences come from PBMCs, collected at surgery. The receptor comes from a male donor with early-stage non-small cell lung cancer. This rearrangement joins TRBV18 to TRBJ2-2; 7 bases are shared with TRBD2. This chain's CDR3 is CASSPRDYRSGELFF. For the CDR3, the DNA is TGTGCCAGCTCACCGAGGGACTATCGGAGCGGGGAGCTGTTTTTT.